The entry below gives a single TCR beta chain sequence along with its context. TCRdb analysed the 5' RACE reads with MiXCR anew, one entry per CDR3 protein. Among approximately 670,000 distinct CDR3 sequences listed, 5.5% to 7.5% were seen once. These data come from a study of identical twins. CDR1 is DFQATT and CDR2 is SNEGSKA in the germline V gene (reference sequence). This CDR3 is 14 amino acids long. With 3 bases clipped from V and 5 bases from J, the junction kept 6 bases outside the gene matches. The genes are TRBV20-1 and TRBJ2-4, with 8 bases lining up with TRBD2. Material for sequencing was naive T cells sorted from blood. This receptor was obtained from a man aged 18 to 29 in good health. The CDR3, as DNA: TGCAGTGCTAGTGTAGCGGGGAGGGAAAACATTCAGTACTTC. As protein: CSASVAGRENIQYF.